This passage covers 20 T cell receptor beta chains from one sample sequenced in a study of radiotherapy plus CTLA-4 blockade in lung cancer. Method: immunoSEQ multiplex PCR; TCRdb's copy keeps in-frame clones and lacks some. The sample lists some 45,000 clones; around 69% were seen once. The input for sequencing was peripheral blood, taken from a patient treated with radiotherapy plus ipilimumab. All receptors derive from a human donor with non-small cell lung cancer who had stable disease on radiotherapy plus ipilimumab.

The chain couples TRBV11-3 to TRBJ2-1, with D tentatively TRBD1 or TRBD2 (5 bases each). Germline loops: CDR1 SGHNT, CDR2 YENEEA. This CDR3 is 15 amino acids long. Trimming removed 4 bases from V and 2 bases from J, with 12 bases in between. CDR3 coding DNA: TGTGCCAGCAGCTCGGACTCAGGGACCTACAATGAGCAGTTCTTC. The encoded protein is CASSSDSGTYNEQFF.

This clone was detected once. The sample holds other DNA sequences that translate to the same CDR3. The chain links TRBV15 to TRBJ2-5, with D uncertain. CDR1 is LNHNV and CDR2 is YYDKDF in the germline V gene (reference sequence). The CDR3 has 12 amino acids. V gave up 5 bases and J gave up 4 bases, with 8 bases separating them. The chain's CDR3 is CATSPPLETQYF. Written as DNA, the CDR3 is TGTGCCACCAGCCCCCCATTAGAGACCCAGTACTTC.

V and J are TRBV12-5 and TRBJ2-7; 8 bases are shared with TRBD1. Germline lookup yields CDR1 LGHNT and CDR2 FRNRAP. The ends lost 1 base at V and 6 bases at J; junction bases unmatched: 5. This CDR3 has 14 residues. The CDR3 bases are TGTGCTAGTGGTTTGGAGCTGGACAGGGCCGAGCAGTACTTC. Translating it yields CASGLELDRAEQYF.

The V call is TRBV4-2, the J call TRBJ2-5, with D perhaps matching TRBD2 (5 bases). V was clipped by 5 bases and J by 9 bases, with 28 bases between them. CDR3 length equals 17 residues. Germline lookup yields CDR1 LGHNA and CDR2 YNFKEQ. CDR3 protein: CASSLEAPISQTRAQYF. The CDR3 DNA sequence: TGTGCCAGCAGCTTAGAGGCCCCCATATCCCAAACGAGGGCCCAGTACTTC.

The chain uses TRBV29-1 and TRBJ1-4, with D unclear. CDR3 length equals 12 residues. From germline, CDR1 is SQVTM and CDR2 ANQGSEA. V lost 0 bases to trimming and J lost 10 bases, with 9 bases between them. The CDR3 region has the DNA TGCAGCGTTGAAGACATTCCCGGAAAACTGTTTTTT. It encodes CSVEDIPGKLFF.

The CDR3 loop reads CASSPQTGGADTQYF. CDR3 in DNA: TGTGCCAGCAGTCCCCAGACGGGGGGAGCAGATACGCAGTATTTT. This chain uses TRBV2 with TRBJ2-3; TRBD2 agrees at 7 bases. Losses at the gene ends were 5 bases for V and 4 bases for J; bases not matched to a gene: 9. The CDR3 loop spans 15 amino acids. Germline V gene lookup returns CDR1 SNHLY and CDR2 FYNNEI.

The chain couples TRBV6-6 to TRBJ1-3; 7 positions agree with TRBD1. This CDR3 has 15 amino acids. Trimming at V came to 7 bases and at J to 4 bases, leaving 10 bases not matched to a gene. CDR1 and CDR2 (germline): MNHNY, SVGAGI (reference sequence). For the CDR3, the DNA is TGTGCCAGCACCCTCTCGACAGGGTCGGGAAACACCATATATTTT. This sequence encodes CASTLSTGSGNTIYF.

CDR3 in amino acids: CASSAQPENSPLHF. The CDR3 DNA reads TGTGCCAGCAGCGCACAACCGGAAAATTCACCCCTCCACTTT. J is TRBJ1-6 and V is TRBV9; D call uncertain. The CDR3 contains 14 residues. Trimming shortened V by 3 bases and J by 7 bases, and 11 bases separated the two germline ends. Germline values: CDR1 SGDLS, CDR2 YYNGEE.

The chain joins TRBV27 to TRBJ1-4; D call uncertain. V was trimmed by 5 bases and J by 4 bases, leaving 11 bases between them. Germline V gene lookup returns CDR1 MNHEY and CDR2 SMNVEV (reference sequence). The CDR3 consists of 14 residues. CDR3 amino acids: CASSPNTHNEKLFF. DNA of the CDR3: TGTGCCAGCAGTCCCAATACGCATAATGAAAAACTGTTTTTT.

The chain has TRBV6-5 and TRBJ2-3, with 8 bases that match TRBD1. This CDR3 is 15 amino acids long. Germline V gives CDR1 MNHEY, CDR2 SVGAGI. V was clipped by 5 bases and J by 1 base; unmatched bases: 5. CDR3 sequence reads: CASSVEDRGTDTQYF. DNA of the CDR3: TGTGCCAGCAGTGTTGAGGACAGGGGCACAGATACGCAGTATTTT.

The chain recombines TRBV28 with TRBJ1-5; no reliable D call. From germline, CDR1 is MDHEN and CDR2 SYDVKM. With 6 bases removed from V and 3 bases from J, the gap between germline ends came to 12 bases. The CDR3 contains 14 residues. In DNA form, the CDR3 reads TGTGCCAGCAGACTTATCCCGAACAATCAGCCCCAGCATTTT. Translating gives CASRLIPNNQPQHF.

Regarding this clone: It is likely a read error, because the conserved phenylalanine at the end of the CDR3 is missing. V gene TRBV5-6 combines with J gene TRBJ1-6; the match to TRBD1 covers 7 bases. Germline V gene data show CDR1 as SGHDT and CDR2 as YYEEEE. The length of the CDR3 is 14 residues. V shed 0 bases, J shed 8 bases, and the junction held 2 bases outside the gene matches. CDR3 nucleotide sequence: TGTGCCAGCAGCTTGGGACAGGGCGATTCACCCCTCCACCTT. This codes for CASSLGQGDSPLHL.

The V call is TRBV6-1, the J call TRBJ1-5, with TRBD1 matching 8 bases. The CDR3 is 15 amino acids. V shed 6 bases, J shed 2 bases, and the junction held 6 bases outside the gene matches. Per the germline V gene, CDR1 is MNHNS and CDR2 is SASEGT. For the CDR3, the DNA is TGTGCCAGCAGGGACAGGGAATGGGGCAATCAGCCCCAGCATTTT. This encodes CASRDREWGNQPQHF.

The CDR3 reads CASSEGGLNSPLHF. The CDR3 coding sequence is TGTGCCAGCAGCGAGGGGGGTCTTAATTCACCCCTCCACTTT. The rearrangement joins TRBV5-6 to TRBJ1-6; TRBD1 might be the D (6 bases). The length of the CDR3 is 14 residues. The V and J ends lost 4 bases and 6 bases respectively, with 11 bases between them. Germline V gives CDR1 SGHDT, CDR2 YYEEEE.

This clone was counted only a few times. The genes are TRBV6-5 and TRBJ1-6, with D maybe TRBD1 (5 bases). The germline V gene has CDR1 MNHEY and CDR2 SVGAGI. The CDR3 sequence is 14 residues long. V lost 11 bases and J 7 bases, leaving 18 bases between the germline ends. The CDR3 DNA reads TGTGCCTCCCAACTGAATTGGGGGAATTCACCCCTCCACTTT. Protein product: CASQLNWGNSPLHF.

The chain is built from TRBV7-2 and TRBJ2-3, with D perhaps TRBD2 (6 bases). The V end was cut by 3 bases, the J end by 2 bases, with 9 bases between. The germline gives CDR1 SGHTA, CDR2 FQGNSA. This CDR3 spans 14 amino acids. The chain's CDR3 is CASSLGLYTDTQYF. CDR3 DNA sequence: TGTGCCAGCAGCTTGGGACTTTACACAGATACGCAGTATTTT.

This clone was observed a few times. V usage is TRBV7-9 and J usage is TRBJ1-6; D gene uncertain. The germline V gene has CDR1 SEHNR and CDR2 FQNEAQ (reference sequence). Trimming shortened V by 2 bases and J by 5 bases, and 7 bases separated the two germline ends. The CDR3 consists of 14 residues. The CDR3 DNA sequence: TGTGCCAGCAGCTTAACACGAAATAATTCACCCCTCCACTTT. Translating it yields CASSLTRNNSPLHF.

This clone was seen a handful of times. The chain carries TRBV7-9 and TRBJ1-2; D not certain. V lost 4 bases to trimming and J lost 8 bases, with 20 bases between them. CDR3 size: 15 residues. The germline V gene encodes CDR1 SEHNR and CDR2 FQNEAQ (reference sequence). Here the CDR3 DNA reads TGTGCCAGCAGCTCGTTCCGAAGTGCTGCGGGGGGCTACACCTTC. Amino acid sequence: CASSSFRSAAGGYTF.

A few counts support this clone. The V and J genes are TRBV2 and TRBJ1-1; 12 nucleotides agree with TRBD1. The CDR3 length is 19 residues. Germline V CDR1 and CDR2: SNHLY, FYNNEI. V was clipped by 7 bases and J by 0 bases; unmatched bases: 15. The CDR3 bases are TGTGCCAGCAAACAGCGGTTCCGGGACAGGGGGCGGATGAACACTGAAGCTTTCTTT. It is translated as CASKQRFRDRGRMNTEAFF.

Only a few counts were recorded for this clone. This chain uses TRBV5-5 with TRBJ2-3, with D perhaps TRBD2 (6 bases). Trimming removed 1 base from V and 4 bases from J, with 10 bases in between. Germline CDR1 is SGHKS and CDR2 is YYEKEE (reference sequence). This CDR3 contains 14 residues. This CDR3 reads CASSLLRDSDTQYF. CDR3 DNA sequence: TGTGCCAGCAGCTTGCTAAGGGACTCAGATACGCAGTATTTT.